This T cell receptor beta chain was recovered during a study of siplizumab effects on memory and regulatory T cells. A remark on this clone: Its antigen is unknown.

Each sample yielded 90,000 to 100,000 assayed TCR templates. Measured with immunoSEQ multiplex PCR; TCRdb has only the in-frame clones, and not every one. The sample shows over 50,000 clones, roughly 85% of them seen only once. Whole-study results and caveats: Greater diversity than memory cells seemed evident in naive T cells, which also appeared to be major alloresponse contributors. An assignable naive or memory phenotype was lacking in roughly 80-95% of proliferating CD4+ or CD8+ clones.

The CDR3 loop spans 14 amino acids. CDR1 and CDR2 from the germline V gene are MDHEN and SYDVKM. V lost 4 bases to trimming and J lost 8 bases, with 14 bases between them. The chain has TRBV28 and TRBJ1-4, with D possibly TRBD1 on 5 matching bases. The TCR originated in a human donor in good health. Material: memory CD4+ T cells sorted from blood. Here the CDR3 DNA reads TGTGCCAGCAGTTCCCCCCCGGGGGACGAAAAACTGTTTTTT. Its translation is CASSSPPGDEKLFF.